The TCR beta chain under discussion was sequenced for a study of OX40 agonist ivuxolimab in advanced cancers. The study, taken as a whole, reports: At 0.1 to 3.0 mg/kg, CD4+ and CD8+ blood T cells expanded clonally by week 6.

The assay was immunoSEQ multiplex PCR, and TCRdb's table has in-frame clones only and misses some. The sample shows approximately 77,000 clones, around 92% of them seen only once. As to this clone: Its target is not known.

This receptor was obtained from an adult with an advanced solid tumor such as melanoma, head and neck, liver or kidney cancer. This specimen consisted of CD4+ or CD8+ T cells sorted from blood, obtained in a trial of the OX40 agonist ivuxolimab.

The CDR3 spells CASSLRGERPEKLFF. The CDR3 DNA reads as TGCGCCAGCAGCCTCCGGGGAGAGAGGCCTGAAAAACTGTTTTTT. V is TRBV4-3 and J is TRBJ1-4; D gene uncertain. From germline, CDR1 is LGHNA and CDR2 YSLEER. Between the trimmed V and J ends, which lost 4 bases and 7 bases, there was a span of 16 bases. CDR3 length equals 15 residues.